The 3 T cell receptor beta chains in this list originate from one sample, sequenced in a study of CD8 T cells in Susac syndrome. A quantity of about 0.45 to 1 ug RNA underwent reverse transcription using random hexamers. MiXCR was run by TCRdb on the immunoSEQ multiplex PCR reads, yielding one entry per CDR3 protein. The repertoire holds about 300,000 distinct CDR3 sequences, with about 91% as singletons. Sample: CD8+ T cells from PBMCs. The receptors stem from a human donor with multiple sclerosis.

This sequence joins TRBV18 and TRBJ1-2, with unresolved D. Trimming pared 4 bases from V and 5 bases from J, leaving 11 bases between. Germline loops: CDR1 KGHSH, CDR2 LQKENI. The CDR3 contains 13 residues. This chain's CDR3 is CASSQWVRYGYTF. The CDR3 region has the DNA TGTGCCAGCTCACAGTGGGTCAGATATGGCTACACCTTC.

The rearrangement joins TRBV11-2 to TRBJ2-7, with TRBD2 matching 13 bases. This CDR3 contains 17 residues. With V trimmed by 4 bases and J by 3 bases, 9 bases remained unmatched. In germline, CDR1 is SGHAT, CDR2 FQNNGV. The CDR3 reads CASSSLGLAGRGYEQYF. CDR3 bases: TGTGCCAGCAGCTCCCTGGGACTAGCGGGAAGGGGCTACGAGCAGTACTTC.

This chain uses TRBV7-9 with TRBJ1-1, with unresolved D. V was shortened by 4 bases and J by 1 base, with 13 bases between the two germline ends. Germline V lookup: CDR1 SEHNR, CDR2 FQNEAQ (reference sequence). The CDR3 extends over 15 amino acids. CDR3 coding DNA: TGTGCCAGCAGCTCGAACAGACGAGCGAACACTGAAGCTTTCTTT. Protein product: CASSSNRRANTEAFF.